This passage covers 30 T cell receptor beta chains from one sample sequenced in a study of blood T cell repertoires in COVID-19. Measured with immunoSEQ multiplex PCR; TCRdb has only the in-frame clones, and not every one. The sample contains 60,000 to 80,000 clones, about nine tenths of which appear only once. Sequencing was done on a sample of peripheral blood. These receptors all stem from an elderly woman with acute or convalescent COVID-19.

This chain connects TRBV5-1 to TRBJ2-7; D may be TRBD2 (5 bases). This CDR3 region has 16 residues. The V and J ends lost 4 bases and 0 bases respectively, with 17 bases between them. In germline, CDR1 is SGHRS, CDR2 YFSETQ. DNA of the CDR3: TGCGCCAGCAGCCTATTACCGGGATTGAGCTCCTACGAGCAGTACTTC. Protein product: CASSLLPGLSSYEQYF.

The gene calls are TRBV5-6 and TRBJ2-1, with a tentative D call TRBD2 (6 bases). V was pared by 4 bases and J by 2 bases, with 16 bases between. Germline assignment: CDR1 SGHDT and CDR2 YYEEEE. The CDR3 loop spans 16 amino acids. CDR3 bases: TGTGCCAGCAGCCCCGGGACTGCTAAGGCCTACAATGAGCAGTTCTTC. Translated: CASSPGTAKAYNEQFF.

CDR3 coding DNA: TGCGCCAGCAGCTGGGAGGAGGGGTCCGAGCAGTACTTC. As protein: CASSWEEGSEQYF. The rearrangement links TRBV5-1 to TRBJ2-7, with D maybe TRBD2 (6 bases). The length of the CDR3 is 13 residues. Germline assignment: CDR1 SGHRS and CDR2 YFSETQ. V lost 3 bases, J lost 6 bases, and 13 bases lay in between.

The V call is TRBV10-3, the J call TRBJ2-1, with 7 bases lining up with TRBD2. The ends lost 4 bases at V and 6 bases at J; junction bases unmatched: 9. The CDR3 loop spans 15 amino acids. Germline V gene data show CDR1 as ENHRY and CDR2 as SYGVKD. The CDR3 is CAISAAGTTPNEQFF. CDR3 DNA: TGTGCCATCAGTGCCGCCGGGACTACCCCCAATGAGCAGTTCTTC.

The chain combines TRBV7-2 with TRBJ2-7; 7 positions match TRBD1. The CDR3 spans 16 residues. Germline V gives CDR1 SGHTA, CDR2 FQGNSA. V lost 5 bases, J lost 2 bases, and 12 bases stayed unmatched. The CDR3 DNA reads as TGTGCCAGCAGCGCATACGGACAGGTTACTACCTACGAGCAGTACTTC. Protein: CASSAYGQVTTYEQYF.

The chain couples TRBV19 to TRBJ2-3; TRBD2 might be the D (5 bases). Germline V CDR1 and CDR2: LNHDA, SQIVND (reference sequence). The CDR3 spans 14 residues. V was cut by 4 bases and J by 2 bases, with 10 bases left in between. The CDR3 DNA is TGTGCCAGTAGTAGAGCGGAACCCACAGATACGCAGTATTTT. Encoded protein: CASSRAEPTDTQYF.

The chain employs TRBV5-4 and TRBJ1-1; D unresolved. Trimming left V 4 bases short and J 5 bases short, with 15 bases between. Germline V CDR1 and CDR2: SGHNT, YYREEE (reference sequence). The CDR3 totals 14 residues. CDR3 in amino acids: CASSPPGLRTEAFF. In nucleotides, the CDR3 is TGTGCCAGCAGCCCTCCTGGACTGCGGACTGAAGCTTTCTTT.

In DNA form, the CDR3 reads TGTGCCAGCAAAGTAGTGGAGAACTATGGCTACACCTTC. Its translation: CASKVVENYGYTF. The chain carries TRBV6-6 and TRBJ1-2; unclear D gene. Per the germline V gene, CDR1 is MNHNY and CDR2 is SVGAGI (reference sequence). V lost 7 bases to trimming and J lost 2 bases, with 11 bases between them. There are 13 residues in the CDR3.

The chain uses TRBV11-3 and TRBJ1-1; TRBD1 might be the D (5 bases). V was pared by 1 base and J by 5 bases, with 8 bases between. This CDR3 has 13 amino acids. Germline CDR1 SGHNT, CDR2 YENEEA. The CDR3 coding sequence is TGTGCCAGCAGCTTAGCAGGGAGGACTGAAGCTTTCTTT. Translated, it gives CASSLAGRTEAFF.

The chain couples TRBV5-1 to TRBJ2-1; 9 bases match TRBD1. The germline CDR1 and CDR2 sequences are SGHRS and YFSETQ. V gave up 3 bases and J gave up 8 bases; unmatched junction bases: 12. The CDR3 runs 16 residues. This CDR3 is CASSSDGGQGFDEQFF. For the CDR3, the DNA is TGCGCCAGCAGCTCTGACGGGGGACAGGGATTCGATGAGCAGTTCTTC. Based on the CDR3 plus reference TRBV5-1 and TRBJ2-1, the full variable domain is KAGVTQTPRYLIKTRGQQVTLSCSPISGHRSVSWYQQTPGQGLQFLFEYFSETQRNKGNFPGRFSGRQFSNSRSEMNVSTLELGDSALYLCASSSDGGQGFDEQFFGPGTRLTVL.

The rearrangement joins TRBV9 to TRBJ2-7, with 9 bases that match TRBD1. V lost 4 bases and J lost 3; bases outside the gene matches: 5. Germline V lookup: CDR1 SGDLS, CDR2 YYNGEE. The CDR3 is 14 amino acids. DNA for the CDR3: TGTGCCAGCAGCCCCGGACAGGGGCTCTACGAGCAGTACTTC. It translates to CASSPGQGLYEQYF.

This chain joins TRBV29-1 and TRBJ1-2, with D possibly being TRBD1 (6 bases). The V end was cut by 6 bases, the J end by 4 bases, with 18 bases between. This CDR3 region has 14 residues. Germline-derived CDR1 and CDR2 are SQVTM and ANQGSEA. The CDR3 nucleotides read TGCAGCGTAGGGGGTCGGGGAAAACCCTATGGCTACACCTTC. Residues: CSVGGRGKPYGYTF.

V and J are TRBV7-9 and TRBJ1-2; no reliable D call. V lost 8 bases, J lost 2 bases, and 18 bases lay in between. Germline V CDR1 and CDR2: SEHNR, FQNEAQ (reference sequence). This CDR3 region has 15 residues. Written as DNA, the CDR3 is TGTGCCAGCCGCAGCGCGGGGAGTGGGAACTATGGCTACACCTTC. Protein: CASRSAGSGNYGYTF.

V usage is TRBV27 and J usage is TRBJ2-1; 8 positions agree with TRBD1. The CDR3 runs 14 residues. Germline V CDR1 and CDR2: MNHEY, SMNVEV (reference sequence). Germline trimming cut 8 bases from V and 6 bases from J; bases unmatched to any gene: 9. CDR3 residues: CASRQGASRNEQFF. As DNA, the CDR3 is TGTGCCAGCCGCCAGGGGGCTTCACGCAATGAGCAGTTCTTC.

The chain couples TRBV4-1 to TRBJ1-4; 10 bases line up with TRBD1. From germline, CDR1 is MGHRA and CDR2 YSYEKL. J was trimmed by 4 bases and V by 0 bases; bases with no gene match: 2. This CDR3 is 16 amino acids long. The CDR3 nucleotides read TGCGCCAGCAGCCAAGAGGGACAGGGGAATAATGAAAAACTGTTTTTT. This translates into CASSQEGQGNNEKLFF.

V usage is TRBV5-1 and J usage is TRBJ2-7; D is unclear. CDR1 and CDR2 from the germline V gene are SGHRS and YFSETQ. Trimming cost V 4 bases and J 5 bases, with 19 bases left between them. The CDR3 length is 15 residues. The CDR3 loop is CASSPLDTFLNEQYF. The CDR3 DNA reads TGCGCCAGCAGCCCGTTAGACACCTTTCTGAACGAGCAGTACTTC.

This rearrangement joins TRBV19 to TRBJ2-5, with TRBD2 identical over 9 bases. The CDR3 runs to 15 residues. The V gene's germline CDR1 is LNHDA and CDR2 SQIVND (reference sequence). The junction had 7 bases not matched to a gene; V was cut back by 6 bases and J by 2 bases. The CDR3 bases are TGTGCCAGTAGCCGGTTAGCGGGAGCACAAGAGACCCAGTACTTC. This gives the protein CASSRLAGAQETQYF.

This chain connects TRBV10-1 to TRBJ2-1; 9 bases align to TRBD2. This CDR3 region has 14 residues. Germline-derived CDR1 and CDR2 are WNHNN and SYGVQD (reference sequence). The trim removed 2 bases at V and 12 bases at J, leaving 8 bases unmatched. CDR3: CASSEVAGGRAQFF. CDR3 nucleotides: TGCGCCAGCAGTGAGGTTGCGGGAGGGAGGGCGCAGTTCTTC.

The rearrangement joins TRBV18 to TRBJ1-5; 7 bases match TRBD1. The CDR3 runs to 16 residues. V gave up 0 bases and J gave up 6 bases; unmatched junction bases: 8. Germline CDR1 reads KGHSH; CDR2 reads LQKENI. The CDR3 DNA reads TGTGCCAGCTCACCACCAGGGGGCGCGTCGGGTCAGCCCCAGCATTTT. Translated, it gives CASSPPGGASGQPQHF. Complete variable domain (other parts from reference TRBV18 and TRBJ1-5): NAGVMQNPRHLVRRRGQEARLRCSPMKGHSHVYWYRQLPEEGLKFMVYLQKENIIDESGMPKERFSAEFPKEGPSILRIQQVVRGDSAAYFCASSPPGGASGQPQHFGDGTRLSIL.

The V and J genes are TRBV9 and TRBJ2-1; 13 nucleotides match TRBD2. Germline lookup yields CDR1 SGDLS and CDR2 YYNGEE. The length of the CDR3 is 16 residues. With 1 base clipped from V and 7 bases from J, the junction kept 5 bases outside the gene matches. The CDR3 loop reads CASSVKAGLAGNEQFF. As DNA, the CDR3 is TGTGCCAGCAGCGTAAAGGCGGGACTAGCGGGGAATGAGCAGTTCTTC.

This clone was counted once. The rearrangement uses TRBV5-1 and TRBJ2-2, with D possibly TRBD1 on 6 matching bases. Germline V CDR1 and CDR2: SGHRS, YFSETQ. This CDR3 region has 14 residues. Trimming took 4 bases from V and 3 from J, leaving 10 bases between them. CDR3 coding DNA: TGCGCCAGCAGCCCGTACAGGGACACCGGGGAGCTGTTTTTT. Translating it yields CASSPYRDTGELFF.

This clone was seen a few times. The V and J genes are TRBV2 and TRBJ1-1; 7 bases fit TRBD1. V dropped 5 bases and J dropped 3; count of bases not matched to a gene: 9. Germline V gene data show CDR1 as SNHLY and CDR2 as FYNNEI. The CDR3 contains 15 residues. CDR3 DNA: TGTGCCAGCAGTTTTAATTCAGGGGGTGACACTGAAGCTTTCTTT. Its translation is CASSFNSGGDTEAFF.

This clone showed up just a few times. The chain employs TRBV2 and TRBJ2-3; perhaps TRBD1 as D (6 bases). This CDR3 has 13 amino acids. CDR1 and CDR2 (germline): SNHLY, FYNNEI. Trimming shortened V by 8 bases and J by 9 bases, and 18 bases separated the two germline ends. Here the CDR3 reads CASGRDPGVTQYF. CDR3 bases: TGTGCCAGCGGCCGGGACCCAGGGGTCACGCAGTATTTT. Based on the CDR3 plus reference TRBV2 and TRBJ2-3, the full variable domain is EPEVTQTPSHQVTQMGQEVILRCVPISNHLYFYWYRQILGQKVEFLVSFYNNEISEKSEIFDDQFSVERPDGSNFTLKIRSTKLEDSAMYFCASGRDPGVTQYFGPGTRLTVL.

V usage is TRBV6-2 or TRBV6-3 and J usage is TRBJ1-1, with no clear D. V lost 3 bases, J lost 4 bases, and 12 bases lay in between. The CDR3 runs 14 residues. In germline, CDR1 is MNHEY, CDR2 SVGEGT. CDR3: CASSYRETSTEAFF. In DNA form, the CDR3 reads TGTGCCAGCAGTTATCGGGAGACTTCCACTGAAGCTTTCTTT.

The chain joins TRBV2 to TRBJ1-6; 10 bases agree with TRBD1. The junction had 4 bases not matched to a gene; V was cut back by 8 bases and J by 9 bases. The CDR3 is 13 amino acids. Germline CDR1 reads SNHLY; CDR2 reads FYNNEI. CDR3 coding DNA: TGTGCCAGCGGGGACAGGGGAGGTTCACCCCTCCACTTT. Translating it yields CASGDRGGSPLHF. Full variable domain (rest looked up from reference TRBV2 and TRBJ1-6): EPEVTQTPSHQVTQMGQEVILRCVPISNHLYFYWYRQILGQKVEFLVSFYNNEISEKSEIFDDQFSVERPDGSNFTLKIRSTKLEDSAMYFCASGDRGGSPLHFGNGTRLTVT.

CDR3 region: CASSSQGSGELFF. The DNA for the CDR3 is TGTGCCAGTAGTTCACAGGGAAGCGGGGAGCTGTTTTTT. The chain recombines TRBV19 with TRBJ2-2; a weak D match, TRBD1 (6 bases). The CDR3 loop spans 13 amino acids. V gave up 5 bases and J gave up 7 bases, with 11 bases separating them. From germline, CDR1 is LNHDA and CDR2 SQIVND (reference sequence).

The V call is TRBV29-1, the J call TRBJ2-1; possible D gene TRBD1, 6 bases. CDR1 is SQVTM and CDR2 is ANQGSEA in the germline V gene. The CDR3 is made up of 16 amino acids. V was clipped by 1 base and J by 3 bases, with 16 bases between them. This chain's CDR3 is CSVEVRGLRIYNEQFF. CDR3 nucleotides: TGCAGCGTTGAAGTCAGGGGCCTACGAATCTACAATGAGCAGTTCTTC.

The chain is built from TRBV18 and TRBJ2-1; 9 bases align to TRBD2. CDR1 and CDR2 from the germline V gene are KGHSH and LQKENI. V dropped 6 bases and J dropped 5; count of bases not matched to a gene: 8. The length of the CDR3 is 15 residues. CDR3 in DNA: TGTGCCAGCTCGCCTCCGGGACTAGCCCACAATGAGCAGTTCTTC. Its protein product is CASSPPGLAHNEQFF.

The CDR3 sequence is CASSPQRANTEAFF. The CDR3 DNA sequence: TGTGCCAGCTCACCCCAGAGGGCGAACACTGAAGCTTTCTTT. The rearrangement links TRBV18 to TRBJ1-1, with D unclear. CDR1 and CDR2 from the germline V gene are KGHSH and LQKENI. With 3 bases removed from V and 1 base from J, the gap between germline ends came to 9 bases. The CDR3 spans 14 residues.

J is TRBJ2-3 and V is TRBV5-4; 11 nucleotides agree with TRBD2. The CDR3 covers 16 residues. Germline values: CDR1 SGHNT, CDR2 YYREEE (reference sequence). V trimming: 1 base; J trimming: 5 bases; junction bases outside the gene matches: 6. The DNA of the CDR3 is TGTGCCAGCAGCTTGACCCTAGCGGGAGGAGAAGATACGCAGTATTTT. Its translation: CASSLTLAGGEDTQYF.